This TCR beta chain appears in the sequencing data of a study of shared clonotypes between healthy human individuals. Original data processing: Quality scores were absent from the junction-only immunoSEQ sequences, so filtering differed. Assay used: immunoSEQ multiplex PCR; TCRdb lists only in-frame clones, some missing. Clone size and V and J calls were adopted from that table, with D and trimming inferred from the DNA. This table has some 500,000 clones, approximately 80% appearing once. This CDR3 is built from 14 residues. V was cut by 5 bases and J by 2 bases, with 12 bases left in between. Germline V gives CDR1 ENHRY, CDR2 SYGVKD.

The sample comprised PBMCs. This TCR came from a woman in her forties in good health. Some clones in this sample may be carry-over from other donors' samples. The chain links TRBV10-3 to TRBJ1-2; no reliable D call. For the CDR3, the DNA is TGTGCCATCAGTCCCGAAGGGAGGAACTATGGCTACACCTTC. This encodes CAISPEGRNYGYTF.